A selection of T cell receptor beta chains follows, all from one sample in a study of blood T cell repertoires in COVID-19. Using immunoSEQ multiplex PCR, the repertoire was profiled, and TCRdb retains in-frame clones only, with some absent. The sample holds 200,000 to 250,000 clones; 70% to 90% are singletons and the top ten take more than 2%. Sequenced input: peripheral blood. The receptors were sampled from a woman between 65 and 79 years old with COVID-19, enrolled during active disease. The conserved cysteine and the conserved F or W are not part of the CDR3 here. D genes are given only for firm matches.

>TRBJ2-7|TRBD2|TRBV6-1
ASSAPRGGGVYEQY
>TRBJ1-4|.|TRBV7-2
ASNSKGGKMQLF
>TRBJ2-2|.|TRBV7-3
ASSPRGGKELF
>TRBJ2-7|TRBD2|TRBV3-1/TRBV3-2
ASSQGLAGDYEQY
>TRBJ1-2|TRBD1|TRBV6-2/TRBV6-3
ASSIQGFGYT
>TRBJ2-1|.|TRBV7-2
ASSLEATSYNEQF
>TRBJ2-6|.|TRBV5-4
ASSPTLGANVLT
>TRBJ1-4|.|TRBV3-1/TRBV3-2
ASSQGGEEKLF
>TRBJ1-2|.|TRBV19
ASSVAREWEGSYT
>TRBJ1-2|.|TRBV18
ASSPFSGQDYGYT
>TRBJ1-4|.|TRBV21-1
ASSTSPGTGTGWEKLF
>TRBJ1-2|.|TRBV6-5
ASSYDSNYGYT
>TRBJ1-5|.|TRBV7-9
ASSSQQGQPQH
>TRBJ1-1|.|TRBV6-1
ASSEMWRGTEAF
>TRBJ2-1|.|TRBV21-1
ASRRALPSYNEQF
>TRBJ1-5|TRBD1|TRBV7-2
ASSLRQGGDQPQH
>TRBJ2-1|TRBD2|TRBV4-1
ASSPNPTSGYNEQF
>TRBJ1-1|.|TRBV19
ASTPVGRLNTEAF
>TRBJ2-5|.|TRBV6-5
ASSYGTLETQY
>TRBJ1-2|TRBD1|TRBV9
ASSGTGGLPYGYT
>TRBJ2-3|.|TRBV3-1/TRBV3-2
ASIQADTQY
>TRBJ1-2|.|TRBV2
ASSEYSGYT
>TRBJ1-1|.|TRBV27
ASTANVRNTEAF
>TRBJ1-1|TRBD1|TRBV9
ASSVGTTGVRNTEAF
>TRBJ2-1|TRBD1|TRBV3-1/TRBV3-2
ASSQDLLGQGASNEQF
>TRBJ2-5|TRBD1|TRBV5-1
ASSLGDRGQETQY
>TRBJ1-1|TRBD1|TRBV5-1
ASSLDDRDGTEAF
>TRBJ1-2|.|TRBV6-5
ASSYDRSLNYGYT
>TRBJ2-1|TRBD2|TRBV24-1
ATGRMGGGPNEQF
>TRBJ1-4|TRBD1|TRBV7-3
ASSPTGGTNEKLF